Listed below are T cell receptor beta chains from one sample, sequenced in a study of preoperative IRX-2 immunotherapy in early breast cancer. TCRdb's copy holds only in-frame clones and misses some; the assay was immunoSEQ multiplex PCR. The top ten clones hold about 1.6% of a sample with about 43,000 clones, about 95% of them seen once. The material sequenced was tumor tissue, taken after IRX-2 immunotherapy. The source is a human donor with breast cancer. Both conserved end residues are part of each CDR3. The D gene is left open where the match is weak. Size values are once, few and many counts, or a class for expanded clones, and some rows have none.

>TRBJ1-1|TRBV10-3|.|.
TGTGCCATCACCTCGGGGGGGGAAGCTTTCTTT
CAITSGGEAFF
>TRBJ1-6|TRBV2|.|.
TGTGCCAGCAAGGGGACGGTTAATTCACCCCTCCACTTT
CASKGTVNSPLHF
>TRBJ1-6|TRBV7-2|.|.
TGTGCCAGCAGCTTAGTCCAGGGGAATTCACCCCTCCACTTT
CASSLVQGNSPLHF
>TRBJ1-4|TRBV4-1|.|once
TGCGCCAGCAGTTTGGGGCTTGGGGAAAAACTGTTTTTT
CASSLGLGEKLFF
>TRBJ2-7|TRBV5-6|.|.
TGTGCCAGCAGTTTCGGACAGCGTCCTTCCTACGAGCAGTACTTC
CASSFGQRPSYEQYF
>TRBJ2-1|TRBV30|.|.
TGTGCCTGGAAAAACGGGGCCAATGAGCAGTTCTTC
CAWKNGANEQFF
>TRBJ2-7|TRBV28|TRBD1|.
TGTGCCAGCAGGTCGACAGGGTACTCCTACGAGCAGTACTTC
CASRSTGYSYEQYF
>TRBJ2-5|TRBV5-1|TRBD2|.
TGCGCCAGCAGCTTGGCCCCTAGCGGCCAAGAGACCCAGTACTTC
CASSLAPSGQETQYF
>TRBJ1-5|TRBV7-2|TRBD1|.
TGTGCCAGCAGCTCCCGGACAGGGGATAGCAATCAGCCCCAGCATTTT
CASSSRTGDSNQPQHF
>TRBJ2-2|TRBV6-5|.|.
TGTGCCAGCATCAAAATGAGCACCGGGGAGCTGTTTTTT
CASIKMSTGELFF
>TRBJ2-2|TRBV6-5|.|.
TGTGCCAGCAGCGGTTTGGGGGTCGGGGAGCTGTTTTTT
CASSGLGVGELFF
>TRBJ2-3|TRBV9|.|.
TGTGCCAGCAGCCCCCGAGATGTCTATAGCACAGATACGCAGTATTTT
CASSPRDVYSTDTQYF
>TRBJ2-1|TRBV4-3|.|.
TGCGCCAGCAGCCAAGAAGGTATCTACAATGAGCAGTTCTTC
CASSQEGIYNEQFF
>TRBJ2-1|TRBV7-8|TRBD2|once
TGTGCCAGCAGCTTAGGGCGGGGGGGCGCGAATGAGCAGTTCTTC
CASSLGRGGANEQFF
>TRBJ2-2|TRBV4-1|.|.
TGCGCCAGCAGCCAAGATGGGGGAGCGAACACCGGGGAGCTGTTTTTT
CASSQDGGANTGELFF
>TRBJ1-2|TRBV28|.|.
TGTGCCAGCAGTCCCCCCGGCAGGGTTTACTTTGGCTACACCTTC
CASSPPGRVYFGYTF
>TRBJ2-2|TRBV7-9|.|.
TGTGCCAGCACCCTATGGAACACCGGGGAGCTGTTTTTT
CASTLWNTGELFF
>TRBJ1-5|TRBV5-8|.|.
TGTGCCAGCAGCCCAGGACAGATTAGCAATCAGCCCCAGCATTTT
CASSPGQISNQPQHF
>TRBJ1-2|TRBV7-9|.|.
TGTGCCAGCAGCCCATCTCATCTAAACTACACCTTC
CASSPSHLNYTF
>TRBJ1-1|TRBV5-4|.|.
TGTGCCAGCAGCTTTGGGCAGGGTGAGAACACTGAAGCTTTCTTT
CASSFGQGENTEAFF
>TRBJ2-2|TRBV5-6|.|.
TGTGCCAGCAGCTTGGGGGCCCTATTGGGTACCGGGGAGCTGTTTTTT
CASSLGALLGTGELFF
>TRBJ2-2|TRBV11-2|TRBD2|.
TGTGCCAGCAGCTTAGCCCAGATGACTAGCCCTACCGGGGAGCTGTTTTTT
CASSLAQMTSPTGELFF
>TRBJ2-6|TRBV18|.|.
TGTGCCAGCTCACCACCGAGGTGGGCTGGGGCCAACGTCCTGACTTTC
CASSPPRWAGANVLTF
>TRBJ2-3|TRBV9|.|.
TGTGCCAGCAGCGTTGTGGCGTTCACAGATACGCAGTATTTT
CASSVVAFTDTQYF
>TRBJ2-1|TRBV4-3|TRBD2|.
TGCGCCAGCAGCCAATCTAGCGGGGTGTACAATGAGCAGTTCTTC
CASSQSSGVYNEQFF
>TRBJ2-7|TRBV10-3|TRBD1|.
TGTGCCATCAGTGAGTCTCGACAGGGAGAGTACGAGCAGTACTTC
CAISESRQGEYEQYF
>TRBJ2-5|TRBV6-6|TRBD1|.
TGTGCCAGCAGTCCACCGGGACAGTCGGGGGAGACCCAGTACTTC
CASSPPGQSGETQYF
>TRBJ1-1|TRBV25-1|.|.
TGTGCCAGCAGTGAATGGGGGAGAGGGGCCACTGAAGCTTTCTTT
CASSEWGRGATEAFF
>TRBJ1-5|TRBV7-2|.|.
TGTGCCAGCAGCCTTTGGGCAGGGAACAATCAGCCCCAGCATTTT
CASSLWAGNNQPQHF
>TRBJ2-3|TRBV19|TRBD2|.
TGTGCCAGTAGTGTTCTAGCGGGGTCCCCTACAGATACGCAGTATTTT
CASSVLAGSPTDTQYF
>TRBJ1-1|TRBV19|.|.
TGTGCCAGTAGCCCTCCCCTCGGTGAAGCTTTCTTT
CASSPPLGEAFF
>TRBJ1-2|TRBV6-5|.|.
TGTGCCAGCAGTACAGGGCGGGATTATGGCTACACCTTC
CASSTGRDYGYTF
>TRBJ2-5|TRBV5-4|.|.
TGTGCCAGCAGCACGGCTAAGCAAGAGACCCAGTACTTC
CASSTAKQETQYF
>TRBJ1-2|TRBV7-9|.|.
TGTGCCAGCAGCTTAGTGAGTCCAGAGTATGGCTACACCTTC
CASSLVSPEYGYTF
>TRBJ2-1|TRBV5-1|TRBD2|.
TGCGCCAGCAGCCCCCGCGGCGGGAGGGCCGGAAATGAGCAGTTCTTC
CASSPRGGRAGNEQFF
>TRBJ2-3|TRBV7-2|.|.
TGTGCCAGCAGCTTAGAAAGATCCGGGCTATCGACAGATACGCAGTATTTT
CASSLERSGLSTDTQYF
>TRBJ1-2|TRBV5-6|TRBD1|.
TGTGCCAGCAGCTGGACAGGGTATAATGGCTACACCTTC
CASSWTGYNGYTF
>TRBJ1-2|TRBV7-9|TRBD1|once
TGTGCCAGCAGCCCACGCCCCAACCGACAGGGAACCTATGGCTACACCTTC
CASSPRPNRQGTYGYTF
>TRBJ1-1|TRBV7-9|.|.
TGTGCCAGCAGCCCCGACAGGAGGCTTGAAGCTTTCTTT
CASSPDRRLEAFF
>TRBJ2-5|TRBV5-5|.|few
TGTGCCAGCAGATCGACAGGACAAGAGACCCAGTACTTC
CASRSTGQETQYF
>TRBJ2-7|TRBV6-6|.|.
TGTGCCAGCAGTTATTCAGGTTACTACGAGCAGTACTTC
CASSYSGYYEQYF
>TRBJ1-2|TRBV12-2|.|once
TGTGCAAGTCGCTTAGCCCAGGTGGTCAGAGGCAAGCCCTATGGCTACACCTTC
CASRLAQVVRGKPYGYTF
>TRBJ1-4|TRBV19|TRBD1|.
TGTGCCACCTCGACAGGGGGTCTTGGAGAACTGTTTTTT
CATSTGGLGELFF
>TRBJ2-1|TRBV27|.|.
TGTGCCAGCAGTTTGGCAGAATACAATGAGCAGTTCTTC
CASSLAEYNEQFF
>TRBJ1-2|TRBV5-5|.|.
TGTGCCAGCAGCTTCGGGGGTGCTGTCGGTATCTATGGCTACACCTTC
CASSFGGAVGIYGYTF
>TRBJ1-2|TRBV28|TRBD1|.
TGTGCCAGCCAGAGACAGGGGTTTAGCTACACCTTC
CASQRQGFSYTF
>TRBJ2-1|TRBV5-4|TRBD2|.
TGTGCCAGCAGCCCCCGACTAGCGGGGGTTTTATACAATGAGCAGTTCTTC
CASSPRLAGVLYNEQFF
>TRBJ1-2|TRBV27|.|.
TGTGCCAGCAGTTTATCAAGGAGCTATGGCTACACCTTC
CASSLSRSYGYTF
>TRBJ2-7|TRBV14|.|.
TGTGCCAGCAGCCAAGATTTCGCGAGAGGCTACGAGCAGTACTTC
CASSQDFARGYEQYF
>TRBJ1-5|TRBV4-1|.|.
TGCGCCAGCAGCCACCGGACAGAAAATCAGCCCCAGCATTTT
CASSHRTENQPQHF
>TRBJ2-3|TRBV5-1|.|.
TGCGCCAGCAGCTTGGGACCCTCTAGCACAGATACGCAGTATTTT
CASSLGPSSTDTQYF
>TRBJ2-7|TRBV7-2|TRBD1|.
TGTGCCAGCAGCTGGGACAGGGGGGGCTACGAGCAGTACTTC
CASSWDRGGYEQYF
>TRBJ2-5|TRBV5-1|.|.
TGCGCCAGCAGCCCGGAGGGGGGGCTGGCAGAGACCCAGTACTTC
CASSPEGGLAETQYF